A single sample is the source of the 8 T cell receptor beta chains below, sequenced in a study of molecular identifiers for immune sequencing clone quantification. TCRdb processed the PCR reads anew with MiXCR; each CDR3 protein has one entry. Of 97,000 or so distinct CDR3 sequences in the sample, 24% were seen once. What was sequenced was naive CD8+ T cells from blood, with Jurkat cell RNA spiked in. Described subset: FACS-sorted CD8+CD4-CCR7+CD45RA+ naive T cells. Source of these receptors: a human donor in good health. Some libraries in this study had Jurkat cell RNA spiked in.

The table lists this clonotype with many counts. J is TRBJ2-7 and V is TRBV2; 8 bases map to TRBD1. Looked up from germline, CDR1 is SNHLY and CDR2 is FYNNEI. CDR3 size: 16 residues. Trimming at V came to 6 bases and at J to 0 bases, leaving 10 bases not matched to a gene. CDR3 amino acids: CASRERTGLPSYEQYF. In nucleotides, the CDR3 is TGTGCCAGCAGAGAGAGGACAGGGCTGCCCTCCTACGAGCAGTACTTC. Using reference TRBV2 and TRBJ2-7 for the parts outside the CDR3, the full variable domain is EPEVTQTPSHQVTQMGQEVILRCVPISNHLYFYWYRQILGQKVEFLVSFYNNEISEKSEIFDDQFSVERPDGSNFTLKIRSTKLEDSAMYFCASRERTGLPSYEQYFGPGTRLTVT.

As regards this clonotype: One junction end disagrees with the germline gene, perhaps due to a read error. The CDR3 sequence: CASSRTRDRGQNSSLHF. The CDR3 nucleotides read TGTGCCAGCAGCCGGACCCGGGACAGGGGGCAAAATTCATCCCTCCACTTT. This chain uses TRBV3-1 with TRBJ1-6; 12 nucleotides match TRBD1. The germline gives CDR1 LGHDT, CDR2 YNNKEL (reference sequence). The CDR3 length is 17 residues.

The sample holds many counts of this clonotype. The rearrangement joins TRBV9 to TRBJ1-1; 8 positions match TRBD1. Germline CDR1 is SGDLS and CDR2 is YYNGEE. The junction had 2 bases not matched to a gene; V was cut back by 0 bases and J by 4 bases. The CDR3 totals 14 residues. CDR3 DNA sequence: TGTGCCAGCAGCGTAGCGCAGGGGGCCACTGAAGCTTTCTTT. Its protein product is CASSVAQGATEAFF.

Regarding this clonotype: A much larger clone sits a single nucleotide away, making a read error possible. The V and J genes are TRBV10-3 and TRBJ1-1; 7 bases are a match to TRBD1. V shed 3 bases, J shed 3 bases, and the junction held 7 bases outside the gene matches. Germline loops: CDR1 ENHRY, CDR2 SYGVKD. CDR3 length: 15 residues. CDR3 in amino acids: CAISDRTGEYTEAFF. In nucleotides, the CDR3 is TGTGCCATCAGTGATCGGACAGGAGAGTACACTGAAGCTTTCTTT.

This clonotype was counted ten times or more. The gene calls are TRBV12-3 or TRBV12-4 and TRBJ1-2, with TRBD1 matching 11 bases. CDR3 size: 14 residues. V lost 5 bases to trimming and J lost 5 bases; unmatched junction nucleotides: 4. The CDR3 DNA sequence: TGTGCCAGCAGTCCAGGGACAGGGGGATATGGCTACACCTTC. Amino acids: CASSPGTGGYGYTF.

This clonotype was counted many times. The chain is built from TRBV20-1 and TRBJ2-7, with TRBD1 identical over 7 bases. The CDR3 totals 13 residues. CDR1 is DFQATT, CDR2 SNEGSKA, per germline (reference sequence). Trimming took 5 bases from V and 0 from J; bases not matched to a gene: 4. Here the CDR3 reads CSAGGQSSYEQYF. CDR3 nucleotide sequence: TGCAGTGCTGGGGGACAGAGCTCCTACGAGCAGTACTTC.

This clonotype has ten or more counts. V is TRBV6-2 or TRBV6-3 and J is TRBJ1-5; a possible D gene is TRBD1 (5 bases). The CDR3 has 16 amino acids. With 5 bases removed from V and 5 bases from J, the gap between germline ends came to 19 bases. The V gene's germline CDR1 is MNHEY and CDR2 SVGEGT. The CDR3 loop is CASSPFLGGGYQPQHF. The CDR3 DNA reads TGTGCCAGCAGTCCCTTCCTGGGCGGGGGGTATCAGCCCCAGCATTTT.

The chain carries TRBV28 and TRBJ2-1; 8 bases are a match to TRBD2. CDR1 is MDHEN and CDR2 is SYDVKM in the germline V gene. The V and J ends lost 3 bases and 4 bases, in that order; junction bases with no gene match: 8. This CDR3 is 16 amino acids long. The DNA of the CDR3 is TGTGCCAGCAGTTTTGAAATAGCGGGACTATACAATGAGCAGTTCTTC. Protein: CASSFEIAGLYNEQFF.